This T cell receptor (beta chain) derives from a study of cytomegalovirus exposure and HLA in healthy donors. Background on the study: The 110 million or so unique TCR beta sequences, from roughly 170 million T cells, were found by an earlier analysis. Study-wide results and caveats: The dataset shows that most TCR sequences were rare, while some public TCRs occurred in many donors. Cytomegalovirus association was listed for under 200 TCR beta chains. When analyzed later, a missense DCLRE1C variant was found to be linked to TCR beta V- and J-gene trimming.

Per germline, CDR1 SGHTA and CDR2 FQGNSA. The CDR3 has 15 amino acids. V lost 5 bases, J lost 5 bases, and 7 bases stayed unmatched. On this clone itself: Its specificity is unknown.

PCR primers comprised 60 Vbeta and 13 Jbeta primers. Produced via immunoSEQ multiplex PCR; TCRdb's table is partial and in-frame only. The table has 95,000 to 150,000 clones, approximately 78% seen once. This chain links TRBV7-2 with TRBJ2-2; TRBD1 aligns across 8 bases. The receptor was derived from a middle-aged woman in good health and CMV-seropositive. Sequenced sample: PBMCs. The CDR3 DNA reads as TGTGCCAGCAGCCCGACAGGGGTTCGTACCGGGGAGCTGTTTTTT. Residues: CASSPTGVRTGELFF.